The sequence of this T cell receptor (beta chain) was determined in a study of blood T cells in healthy people across ages. Findings of the study overall: Long-lived donors exceeded aged donors in naive CD4+ cells and diversity. CMV infection status of these donors was not known.

A second PCR, run for 7 to 11 cycles, used a sample-barcoded 5' primer plus a J-beta primer mix. The study obtained at least 2.5 million CDR3-containing paired-end reads from every sample. One entry per CDR3 protein, called by TCRdb with MiXCR from the 5' RACE reads. Of 1.4 million to 1.5 million distinct CDR3 sequences detected, roughly 40% appear once; the ten largest clones hold 7% to 9.5%. Of note for this clonotype: Its antigen is unknown.

This sequence was found in a woman between 18 and 29 years old in good health. Sequencing input: blood.

CDR3 residues: CAIKPRDTTYEQYF. CDR3 nucleotide sequence: TGTGCCATCAAACCCCGGGACACTACTTACGAGCAGTACTTC. The V and J genes are TRBV10-3 and TRBJ2-5; a possible D gene is TRBD1 (6 bases). TRBJ2-7 explains the end of the DNA better; the J call may be wrong. The CDR3 contains 14 residues. Germline assignment: CDR1 ENHRY and CDR2 SYGVKD.